This entry lists 8 T cell receptor beta chains sequenced from one sample in a study of blood T cell repertoires in COVID-19. Clones were sequenced by immunoSEQ multiplex PCR, and TCRdb holds only the in-frame ones, with some missing. Of some 150,000 clones in the sample, around 78% were seen once. Sequencing was carried out using PBMCs or T cells enriched from blood (not recorded which). The receptors come from a woman aged 45 to 65 who had recovered from COVID-19.

The rearrangement joins TRBV5-1 to TRBJ2-1; D possibly corresponds to TRBD2 (5 bases). CDR3 size: 13 residues. V lost 4 bases to trimming and J lost 4 bases, with 9 bases between them. Germline values: CDR1 SGHRS, CDR2 YFSETQ. The CDR3 loop reads CASSGGAYNEQFF. The DNA for the CDR3 is TGCGCCAGCAGCGGAGGCGCTTACAATGAGCAGTTCTTC. Full variable domain (remainder filled in from reference TRBV5-1 and TRBJ2-1): KAGVTQTPRYLIKTRGQQVTLSCSPISGHRSVSWYQQTPGQGLQFLFEYFSETQRNKGNFPGRFSGRQFSNSRSEMNVSTLELGDSALYLCASSGGAYNEQFFGPGTRLTVL.

This clone has only a few counts. The rearrangement uses TRBV19 and TRBJ1-5; 8 bases line up with TRBD1. This CDR3 contains 15 residues. Germline V gene lookup returns CDR1 LNHDA and CDR2 SQIVND (reference sequence). V lost 7 bases, J lost 2 bases, and 7 bases stayed unmatched. In DNA form, the CDR3 reads TGTGCCAGTACCTGGACAGGGTTTGGCAATCAGCCCCAGCATTTT. This gives the protein CASTWTGFGNQPQHF.

The chain joins TRBV5-6 to TRBJ1-4, with 9 bases identical to TRBD1. Trimming removed 4 bases from V and 6 bases from J; junction bases left unmatched: 1. The germline gives CDR1 SGHDT, CDR2 YYEEEE. This CDR3 has 13 amino acids. CDR3 loop: CASSRDRDEKLFF. CDR3 coding DNA: TGTGCCAGCAGCCGGGACAGGGATGAAAAACTGTTTTTT.

The genes are TRBV18 and TRBJ1-5; D ambiguous. V was shortened by 2 bases and J by 5 bases, with 7 bases between the two germline ends. The CDR3 has 13 residues. Germline V lookup: CDR1 KGHSH, CDR2 LQKENI. The CDR3 region has the DNA TGTGCCAGCTCACCAATCGGGGATCAGCCCCAGCATTTT. It translates to CASSPIGDQPQHF.

The V gene is TRBV3-1 (or the pseudogene TRBV3-2), the J gene TRBJ2-7, with 7 bases fitting TRBD1. Germline CDR1 is LGHDT and CDR2 is YNNKEL (reference sequence). There are 13 residues in the CDR3. The V segment lost 2 bases and the J segment 6 bases; nucleotides outside the gene matches: 4. The CDR3 DNA sequence: TGTGCCAGCAGCCAATCCCCAGGGGGCGAGCAGTACGTC. Protein: CASSQSPGGEQYV.

DNA for the CDR3: TGCGCCAGCAGCCAATCATCAGGGGGCAATCAGCCCCAGCATTTT. It yields the protein CASSQSSGGNQPQHF. The chain combines TRBV5-1 with TRBJ1-5; weak D call: TRBD1 (6 bases). CDR3 length equals 15 residues. Trimming stripped 4 bases from V and 2 bases from J, with 13 bases between. CDR1 and CDR2 from the germline V gene are SGHRS and YFSETQ. Combining the CDR3 with reference TRBV5-1 and TRBJ1-5 gives the whole variable domain KAGVTQTPRYLIKTRGQQVTLSCSPISGHRSVSWYQQTPGQGLQFLFEYFSETQRNKGNFPGRFSGRQFSNSRSEMNVSTLELGDSALYLCASSQSSGGNQPQHFGDGTRLSIL.

The chain links TRBV2 to TRBJ2-1; 10 positions match TRBD2. Losses at the gene ends were 2 bases for V and 8 bases for J; bases not matched to a gene: 6. The CDR3 loop spans 15 amino acids. Germline assignment: CDR1 SNHLY and CDR2 FYNNEI. Here the CDR3 DNA reads TGTGCCAGCAGTGAAAGAGGGACTAGCGTCCATGAGCAGTTCTTC. Translation: CASSERGTSVHEQFF.

This chain joins TRBV11-2 and TRBJ2-3; 8 bases match TRBD2. The CDR3 has 15 amino acids. V shed 6 bases and J 2 bases; nucleotides not matched to a gene: 7. Germline CDR1 reads SGHAT; CDR2 reads FQNNGV. The CDR3 DNA sequence: TGTGCCAGCAGACAACTAGCGGTCCTCACAGATACGCAGTATTTT. It is translated as CASRQLAVLTDTQYF.